This T cell receptor (beta chain) was documented in a study of T cells after yellow fever vaccination. Trimming took 2 bases from V and 2 from J; bases not matched to a gene: 4. This CDR3 is built from 15 residues. Per germline, CDR1 SGHRS and CDR2 YFSETQ. TCRdb called the 5' RACE reads again in MiXCR, with one record for every CDR3 protein. The sample gives 600,000 to 750,000 distinct CDR3 sequences, over 9% of which show up once; more than 13% is in the top ten. This clonotype showed up just a few times. The V gene is TRBV5-1, the J gene TRBJ1-2; 9 bases match TRBD1. This receptor was taken from a man aged 25-45 years who received the YFV17D yellow fever vaccine. Source: PBMCs, taken on the day of the yellow fever booster vaccination. In nucleotides, the CDR3 is TGCGCCAGCAGCTTACGGACAGGGGAAAACTATGGCTACACCTTC. It encodes CASSLRTGENYGYTF.